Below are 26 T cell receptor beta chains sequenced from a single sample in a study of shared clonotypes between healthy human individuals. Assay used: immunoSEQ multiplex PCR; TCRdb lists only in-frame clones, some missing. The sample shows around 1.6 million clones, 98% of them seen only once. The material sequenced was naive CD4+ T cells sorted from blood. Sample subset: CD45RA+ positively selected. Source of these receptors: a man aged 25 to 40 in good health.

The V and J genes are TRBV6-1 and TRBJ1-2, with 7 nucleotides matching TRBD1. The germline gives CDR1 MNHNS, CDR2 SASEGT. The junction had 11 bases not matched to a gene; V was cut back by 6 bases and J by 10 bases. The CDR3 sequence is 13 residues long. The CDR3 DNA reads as TGTGCCAGCAGCACCGGGACAGCTAAACACTACACCTTC. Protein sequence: CASSTGTAKHYTF.

The CDR3 DNA reads TGTGCCAGCAGCCCGAGGACAGTCGCCCCTCGGGCTTTCTTT. Amino acid sequence: CASSPRTVAPRAFF. This chain links TRBV9 with TRBJ1-1; D may be TRBD1 (6 bases). The CDR3 consists of 14 residues. The ends were cut back, 4 bases at V and 11 bases at J, with 21 bases in the middle. Germline V gene lookup returns CDR1 SGDLS and CDR2 YYNGEE.

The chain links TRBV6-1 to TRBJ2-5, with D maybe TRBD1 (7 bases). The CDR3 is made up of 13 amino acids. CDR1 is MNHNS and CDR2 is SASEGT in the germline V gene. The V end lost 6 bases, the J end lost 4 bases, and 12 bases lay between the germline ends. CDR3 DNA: TGTGCCAGCAGAAACAGGGGAGGAGAGACCCAGTACTTC. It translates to CASRNRGGETQYF.

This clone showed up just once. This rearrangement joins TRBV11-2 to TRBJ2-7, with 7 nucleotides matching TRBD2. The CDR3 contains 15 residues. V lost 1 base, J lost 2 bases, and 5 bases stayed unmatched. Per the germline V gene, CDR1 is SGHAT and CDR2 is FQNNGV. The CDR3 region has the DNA TGTGCCAGCAGCTTAGGTTCGGGACTAACCTACGAGCAGTACTTC. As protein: CASSLGSGLTYEQYF.

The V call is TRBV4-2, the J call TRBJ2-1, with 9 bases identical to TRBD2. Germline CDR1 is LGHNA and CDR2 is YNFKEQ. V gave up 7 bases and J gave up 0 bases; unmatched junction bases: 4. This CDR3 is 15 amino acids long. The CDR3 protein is CASNPSGVSYNEQFF. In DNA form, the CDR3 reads TGTGCCAGCAACCCTAGCGGGGTCTCCTACAATGAGCAGTTCTTC.

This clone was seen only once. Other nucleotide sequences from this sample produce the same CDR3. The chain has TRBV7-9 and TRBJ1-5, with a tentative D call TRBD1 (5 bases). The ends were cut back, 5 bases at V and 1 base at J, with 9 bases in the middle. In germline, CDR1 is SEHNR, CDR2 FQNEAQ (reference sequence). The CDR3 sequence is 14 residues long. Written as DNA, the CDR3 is TGTGCCAGCAGCCTTAAGGGGAGCAATCAGCCCCAGCATTTT. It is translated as CASSLKGSNQPQHF. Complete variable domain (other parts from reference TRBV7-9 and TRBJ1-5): DTGVSQNPRHKITKRGQNVTFRCDPISEHNRLYWYRQTLGQGPEFLTYFQNEAQLEKSRLLSDRFSAERPKGSFSTLEIQRTEQGDSAMYLCASSLKGSNQPQHFGDGTRLSIL.

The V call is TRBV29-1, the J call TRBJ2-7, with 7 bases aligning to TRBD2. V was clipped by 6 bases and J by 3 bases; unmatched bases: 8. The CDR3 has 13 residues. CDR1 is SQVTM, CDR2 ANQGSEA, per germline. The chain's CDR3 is CSVGVASGYEQYF. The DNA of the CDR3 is TGCAGCGTCGGGGTTGCTAGCGGCTACGAGCAGTACTTC.

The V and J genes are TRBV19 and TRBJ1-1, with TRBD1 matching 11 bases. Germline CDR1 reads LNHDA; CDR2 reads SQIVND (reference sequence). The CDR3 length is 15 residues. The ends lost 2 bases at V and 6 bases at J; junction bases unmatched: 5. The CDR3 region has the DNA TGTGCCAGTAGTATAATCGGACAGGGGGCATCTGAAGCTTTCTTT. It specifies CASSIIGQGASEAFF.

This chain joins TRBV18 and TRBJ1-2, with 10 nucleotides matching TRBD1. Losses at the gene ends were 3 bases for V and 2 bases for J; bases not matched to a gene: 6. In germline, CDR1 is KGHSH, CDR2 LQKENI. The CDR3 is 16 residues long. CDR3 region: CASSPTGTGVNYGYTF. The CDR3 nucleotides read TGTGCCAGCTCACCGACCGGGACAGGGGTAAACTATGGCTACACCTTC.

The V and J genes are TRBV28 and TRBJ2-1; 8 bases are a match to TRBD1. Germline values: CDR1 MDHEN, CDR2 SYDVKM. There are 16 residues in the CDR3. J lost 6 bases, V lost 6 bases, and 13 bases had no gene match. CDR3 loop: CASSNAGTGHRNEQFF. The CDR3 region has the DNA TGTGCCAGCAGCAACGCCGGGACAGGCCACCGCAATGAGCAGTTCTTC.

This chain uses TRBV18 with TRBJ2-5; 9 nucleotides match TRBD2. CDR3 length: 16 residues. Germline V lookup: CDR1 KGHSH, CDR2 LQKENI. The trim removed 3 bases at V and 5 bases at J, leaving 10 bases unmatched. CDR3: CASSPQTSGKGETQYF. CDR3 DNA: TGTGCCAGCTCACCTCAGACTAGCGGAAAGGGGGAGACCCAGTACTTC.

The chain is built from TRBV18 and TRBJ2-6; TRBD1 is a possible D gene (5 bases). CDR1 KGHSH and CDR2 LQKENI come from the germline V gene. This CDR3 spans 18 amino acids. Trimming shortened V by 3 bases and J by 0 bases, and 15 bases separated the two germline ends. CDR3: CASSPLWGSSSGANVLTF. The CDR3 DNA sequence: TGTGCCAGCTCACCGTTGTGGGGCTCGAGCTCTGGGGCCAACGTCCTGACTTTC.

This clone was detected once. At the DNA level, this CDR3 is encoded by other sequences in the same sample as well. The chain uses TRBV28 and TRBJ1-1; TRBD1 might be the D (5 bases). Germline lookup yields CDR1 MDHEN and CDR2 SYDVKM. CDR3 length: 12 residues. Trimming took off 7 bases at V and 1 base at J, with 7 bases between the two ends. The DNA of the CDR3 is TGTGCCAGCACCCAGGGGAACACTGAAGCTTTCTTT. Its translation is CASTQGNTEAFF.

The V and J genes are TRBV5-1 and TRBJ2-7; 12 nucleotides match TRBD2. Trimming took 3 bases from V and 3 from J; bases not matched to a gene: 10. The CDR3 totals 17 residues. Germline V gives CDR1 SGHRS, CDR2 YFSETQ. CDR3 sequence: CASSSLAGGPSGYEQYF. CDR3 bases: TGCGCCAGCAGCTCCCTAGCGGGAGGGCCCTCTGGCTACGAGCAGTACTTC.

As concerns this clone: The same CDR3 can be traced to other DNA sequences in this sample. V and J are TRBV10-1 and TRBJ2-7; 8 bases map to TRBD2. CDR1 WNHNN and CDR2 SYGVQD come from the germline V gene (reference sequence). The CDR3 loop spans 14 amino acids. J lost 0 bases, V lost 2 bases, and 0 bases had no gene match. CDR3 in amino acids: CASSESGSSYEQYF. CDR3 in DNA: TGCGCCAGCAGTGAGAGCGGGAGCTCCTACGAGCAGTACTTC.

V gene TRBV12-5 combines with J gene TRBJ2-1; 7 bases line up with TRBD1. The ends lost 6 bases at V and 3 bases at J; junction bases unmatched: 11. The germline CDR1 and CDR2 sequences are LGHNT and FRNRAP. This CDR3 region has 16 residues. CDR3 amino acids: CASGPGTGAGYNEQFF. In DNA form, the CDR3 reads TGTGCTAGTGGCCCCGGCACAGGGGCCGGCTACAATGAGCAGTTCTTC.

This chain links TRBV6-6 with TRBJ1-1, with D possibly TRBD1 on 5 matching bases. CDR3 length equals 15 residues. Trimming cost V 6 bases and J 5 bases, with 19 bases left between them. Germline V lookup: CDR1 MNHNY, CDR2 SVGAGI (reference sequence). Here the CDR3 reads CASRDGGGSLTEAFF. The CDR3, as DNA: TGTGCCAGCAGGGACGGGGGGGGTAGCTTGACTGAAGCTTTCTTT.

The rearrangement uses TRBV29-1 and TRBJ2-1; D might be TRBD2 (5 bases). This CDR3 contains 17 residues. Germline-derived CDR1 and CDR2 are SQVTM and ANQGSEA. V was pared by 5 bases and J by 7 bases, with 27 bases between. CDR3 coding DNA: TGCAGCGTTCGGTTCCCCGGAGCCCTTGAGGGTGGTAATGAGCAGTTCTTC. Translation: CSVRFPGALEGGNEQFF.

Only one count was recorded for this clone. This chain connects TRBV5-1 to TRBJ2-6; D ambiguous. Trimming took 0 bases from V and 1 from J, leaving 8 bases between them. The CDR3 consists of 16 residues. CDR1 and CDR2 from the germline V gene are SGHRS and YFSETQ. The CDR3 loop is CASSLASLSGANVLTF. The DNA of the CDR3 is TGCGCCAGCAGCTTGGCCTCTCTTTCTGGGGCCAACGTCCTGACTTTC. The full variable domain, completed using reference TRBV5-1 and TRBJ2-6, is KAGVTQTPRYLIKTRGQQVTLSCSPISGHRSVSWYQQTPGQGLQFLFEYFSETQRNKGNFPGRFSGRQFSNSRSEMNVSTLELGDSALYLCASSLASLSGANVLTFGAGSRLTVL.

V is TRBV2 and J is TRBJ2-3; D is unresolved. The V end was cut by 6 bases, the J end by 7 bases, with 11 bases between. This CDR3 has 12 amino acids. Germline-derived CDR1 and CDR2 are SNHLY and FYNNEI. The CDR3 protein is CASRDPPHTQYF. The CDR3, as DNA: TGTGCCAGCAGGGACCCTCCCCATACGCAGTATTTT.

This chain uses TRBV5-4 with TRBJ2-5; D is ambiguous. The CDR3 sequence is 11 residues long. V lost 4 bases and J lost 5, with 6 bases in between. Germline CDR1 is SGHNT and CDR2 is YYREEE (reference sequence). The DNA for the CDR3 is TGTGCCAGCAGCCACGCCGAGACCCAGTACTTC. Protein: CASSHAETQYF.

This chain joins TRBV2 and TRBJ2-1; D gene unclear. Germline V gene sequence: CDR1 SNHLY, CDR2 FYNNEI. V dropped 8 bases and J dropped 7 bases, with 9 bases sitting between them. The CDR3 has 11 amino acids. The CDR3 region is CASRPENEQFF. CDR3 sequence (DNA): TGTGCCAGCCGACCGGAGAATGAGCAGTTCTTC.

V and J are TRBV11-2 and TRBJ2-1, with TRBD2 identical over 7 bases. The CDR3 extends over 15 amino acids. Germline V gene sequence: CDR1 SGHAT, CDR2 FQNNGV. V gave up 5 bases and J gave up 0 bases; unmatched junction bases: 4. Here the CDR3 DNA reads TGTGCCAGCAGCCTCCAGCGGGACTCCTACAATGAGCAGTTCTTC. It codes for CASSLQRDSYNEQFF.

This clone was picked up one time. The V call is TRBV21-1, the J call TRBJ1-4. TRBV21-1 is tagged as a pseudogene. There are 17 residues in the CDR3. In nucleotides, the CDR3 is TGTGCCAGCAAAGTCTTCGGTGCGACATCGAGGATTGGAAAACTGTTTTTT. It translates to CASKVFGATSRIGKLFF.

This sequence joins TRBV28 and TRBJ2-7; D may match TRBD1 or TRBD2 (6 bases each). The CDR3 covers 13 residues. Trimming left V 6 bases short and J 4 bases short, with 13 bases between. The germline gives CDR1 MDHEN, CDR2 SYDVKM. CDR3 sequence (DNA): TGTGCCAGCAGACCTGGAGGGGGATACGAGCAGTACTTC. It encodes CASRPGGGYEQYF.

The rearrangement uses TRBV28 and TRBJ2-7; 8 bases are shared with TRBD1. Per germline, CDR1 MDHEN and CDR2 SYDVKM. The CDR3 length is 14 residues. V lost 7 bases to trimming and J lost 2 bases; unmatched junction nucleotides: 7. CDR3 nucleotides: TGTGCCAGCATTGGACAGGGTCTTGCCTACGAGCAGTACTTC. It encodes CASIGQGLAYEQYF.